These 16 T cell receptor beta chains originate from one sample sequenced in a study of blood T cell repertoires in COVID-19. The method was immunoSEQ multiplex PCR; TCRdb's version includes in-frame clones alone and lacks a portion of them. The sample lists 95,000 to 120,000 clones, around 64% seen once, with 1.5% to 2% in the top ten. Sequenced sample: peripheral blood. The receptors come from a woman between 35 and 50 years old with acute or convalescent COVID-19.

The gene calls are TRBV7-9 and TRBJ1-1; 10 positions match TRBD1. The trim removed 5 bases at V and 6 bases at J, leaving 15 bases unmatched. CDR3 length: 17 amino acids. Germline assignment: CDR1 SEHNR and CDR2 FQNEAQ (reference sequence). The CDR3 spells CASSTRDRGSFRPEAFF. In DNA, the CDR3 is TGTGCCAGCAGCACCCGGGACAGGGGAAGCTTTCGTCCTGAAGCTTTCTTT.

The chain is built from TRBV7-2 and TRBJ2-5; TRBD2 aligns across 7 bases. The CDR3 consists of 13 residues. The J segment lost 4 bases and the V segment lost 3 bases, leaving 2 bases of the junction unmatched. Germline V gene lookup returns CDR1 SGHTA and CDR2 FQGNSA. The CDR3 DNA is TGTGCCAGCAGCTTGTGGGGGGGAGAGACCCAGTACTTC. Its protein product is CASSLWGGETQYF. Using reference TRBV7-2 and TRBJ2-5 for the parts outside the CDR3, the full variable domain is GAGVSQSPSNKVTEKGKDVELRCDPISGHTALYWYRQSLGQGLEFLIYFQGNSAPDKSGLPSDRFSAERTGGSVSTLTIQRTQQEDSAVYLCASSLWGGETQYFGPGTRLLVL.

The V and J genes are TRBV11-2 and TRBJ2-1, with D perhaps matching TRBD1 (6 bases). The CDR3 sequence is 15 residues long. The germline CDR1 and CDR2 sequences are SGHAT and FQNNGV. V lost 0 bases and J 10 bases, leaving 16 bases between the germline ends. CDR3 DNA sequence: TGTGCCAGCAGCTTAGATCCCGCATGGACAGCAGAGCAGTTCTTC. It encodes CASSLDPAWTAEQFF.

CDR3 in DNA: TGTGCCAGCAGTCAAGTGGGGGGAACTGAAGCTTTCTTT. It encodes CASSQVGGTEAFF. V gene TRBV28 combines with J gene TRBJ1-1; weak D call: TRBD1 (5 bases). CDR1 is MDHEN and CDR2 is SYDVKM in the germline V gene. Trimming took off 5 bases at V and 5 bases at J, with 12 bases between the two ends. CDR3 length equals 13 residues.

This clone was counted between two and nine times. The chain uses TRBV30 and TRBJ1-4; TRBD1 aligns across 7 bases. CDR1 is GTSNPN and CDR2 is SVGIG in the germline V gene (reference sequence). V trimming: 5 bases; J trimming: 0 bases; junction bases outside the gene matches: 3. This CDR3 has 14 amino acids. The CDR3 loop is CAWGDSATNEKLFF. The CDR3 nucleotides are TGTGCCTGGGGGGACAGTGCAACTAATGAAAAACTGTTTTTT.

This clone turned up a few times. The V and J genes are TRBV9 and TRBJ1-6; D is unresolved. Trimming removed 3 bases at V and 6 bases at J, with 10 bases between. Germline CDR1 and CDR2: SGDLS and YYNGEE. CDR3 length: 14 residues. The CDR3 region is CASSAAQFNSPLHF. In DNA form, the CDR3 reads TGTGCCAGCAGCGCCGCACAGTTTAATTCACCCCTCCACTTT. Drawing the rest from reference TRBV9 and TRBJ1-6, the complete variable domain is DSGVTQTPKHLITATGQRVTLRCSPRSGDLSVYWYQQSLDQGLQFLIQYYNGEERAKGNILERFSAQQFPDLHSELNLSSLELGDSALYFCASSAAQFNSPLHFGNGTRLTVT.

J is TRBJ2-2 and V is TRBV19; D is possibly TRBD1 (5 bases). The CDR3 runs to 15 residues. Germline loops: CDR1 LNHDA, CDR2 SQIVND (reference sequence). V lost 5 bases and J lost 2, with 12 bases in between. This CDR3 is CASSQGGTNTGELFF. CDR3 nucleotide sequence: TGTGCCAGTAGTCAGGGCGGCACTAACACCGGGGAGCTGTTTTTT.

This clone was recorded a few times. V and J are TRBV4-2 and TRBJ2-3; TRBD2 aligns across 9 bases. V dropped 9 bases and J dropped 4; count of bases not matched to a gene: 8. The CDR3 has 14 amino acids. Per germline, CDR1 LGHNA and CDR2 YNFKEQ. In DNA, the CDR3 is TGTGCCAGTAGGTCTAGCGGGGAGTCAGATACGCAGTATTTT. It yields the protein CASRSSGESDTQYF.

The chain is built from TRBV5-1 and TRBJ2-3; 9 nucleotides agree with TRBD2. CDR1 is SGHRS, CDR2 YFSETQ, per germline. This CDR3 has 14 amino acids. The junction had 2 bases not matched to a gene; V was cut back by 4 bases and J by 2 bases. For the CDR3, the DNA is TGCGCCAGCAGCGCGGGGGGGTACACAGATACGCAGTATTTT. It translates to CASSAGGYTDTQYF.

The rearrangement uses TRBV9 and TRBJ2-7; 10 bases agree with TRBD1. The length of the CDR3 is 14 residues. Losses at the gene ends were 4 bases for V and 3 bases for J; bases not matched to a gene: 4. Looked up from germline, CDR1 is SGDLS and CDR2 is YYNGEE. The CDR3 sequence is CASSSGTGVYEQYF. The DNA for the CDR3 is TGTGCCAGCAGCTCCGGGACAGGGGTCTACGAGCAGTACTTC.

The CDR3 loop reads CASSPPARADTQYF. CDR3 sequence (DNA): TGCGCCAGCAGCCCGCCCGCGAGGGCAGATACGCAGTATTTT. The chain is built from TRBV4-1 and TRBJ2-3, with a possible D match to TRBD2 (5 bases). In germline, CDR1 is MGHRA, CDR2 YSYEKL. Trimming took 4 bases from V and 4 from J, leaving 12 bases between them. CDR3 length: 14 amino acids.

The chain employs TRBV6-5 and TRBJ1-2, with TRBD1 identical over 7 bases. V lost 2 bases, J lost 8 bases, and 8 bases stayed unmatched. The germline V gene has CDR1 MNHEY and CDR2 SVGAGI. CDR3 length equals 14 residues. The CDR3 nucleotides read TGTGCCAGCAGTTACAAACAGGGGTTCGGAGGCTACACCTTC. It codes for CASSYKQGFGGYTF.

This rearrangement joins TRBV10-3 to TRBJ1-3; weak D call: TRBD1 (6 bases). CDR1 and CDR2 (germline): ENHRY, SYGVKD. The CDR3 loop spans 14 amino acids. Trimming pared 7 bases from V and 3 bases from J, leaving 13 bases between. The CDR3 reads CAIIPQGGGNTIYF. The CDR3 nucleotides are TGTGCCATCATCCCACAGGGCGGTGGAAACACCATATATTTT.

The count of this clone is one. The V call is TRBV4-1, the J call TRBJ2-1, with TRBD2 matching over 11 bases. CDR1 is MGHRA, CDR2 YSYEKL, per germline. The CDR3 length is 17 residues. Trimming at V came to 2 bases and at J to 5 bases, leaving 8 bases not matched to a gene. The CDR3 spells CASSQPGLAGDNNEQFF. CDR3 bases: TGCGCCAGCAGCCAACCTGGACTAGCGGGCGATAACAATGAGCAGTTCTTC.

The rearrangement links TRBV4-3 to TRBJ1-5; 8 bases are a match to TRBD1. The ends lost 4 bases at V and 5 bases at J; junction bases unmatched: 4. Germline V CDR1 and CDR2: LGHNA, YSLEER. CDR3 length: 14 amino acids. DNA for the CDR3: TGCGCCAGCAGCCCCGACAGGGGATATCAGCCCCAGCATTTT. Residues: CASSPDRGYQPQHF.

This clone was seen ten or more times. V is TRBV19 and J is TRBJ1-5, with 10 bases aligning to TRBD1. The J segment lost 8 bases and the V segment lost 5 bases, leaving 6 bases of the junction unmatched. Germline assignment: CDR1 LNHDA and CDR2 SQIVND (reference sequence). The CDR3 is made up of 14 amino acids. The CDR3 DNA is TGTGCCAGTAGTGGGGGACAGGGGTGGGAGCCCCAGCATTTT. This codes for CASSGGQGWEPQHF.